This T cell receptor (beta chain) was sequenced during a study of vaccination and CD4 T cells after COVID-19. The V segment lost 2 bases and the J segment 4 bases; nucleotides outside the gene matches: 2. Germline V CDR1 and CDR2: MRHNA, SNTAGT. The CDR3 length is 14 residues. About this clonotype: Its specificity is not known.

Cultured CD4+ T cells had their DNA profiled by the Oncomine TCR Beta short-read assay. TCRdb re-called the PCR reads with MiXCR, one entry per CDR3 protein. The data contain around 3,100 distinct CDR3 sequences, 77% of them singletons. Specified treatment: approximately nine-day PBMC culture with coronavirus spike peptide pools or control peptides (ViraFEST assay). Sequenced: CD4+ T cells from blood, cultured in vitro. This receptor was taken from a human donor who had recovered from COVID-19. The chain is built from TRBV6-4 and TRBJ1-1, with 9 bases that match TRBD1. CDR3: CASSDRDRATEAFF. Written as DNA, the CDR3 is TGTGCCAGCAGTGACAGGGACAGGGCCACTGAAGCTTTCTTT.